A selection of T cell receptor beta chains follows, all from one sample in a study of identical twins. TCRdb redid the calling of the 5' RACE reads with MiXCR, one entry per CDR3 protein. The table shows roughly 1,500,000 distinct CDR3 sequences, with under 35% occurring only once. The sequencing input was cord blood. Every receptor here comes from a newborn girl in good health. Both conserved end residues are part of each CDR3. D genes are given only for firm matches. The size of a clone is reported for some rows only, either as once, few or many, or as a class for expanded clones.

>TRBJ2-7|-|TRBV6-1|-
CASIRGLIYEQYF
TGTGCCAGCATACGGGGACTCATCTACGAGCAGTACTTC
>TRBJ1-1|-|TRBV24-1|-
CATSDSGLTFF
TGTGCCACCAGTGATTCTGGGCTCACTTTCTTT
>TRBJ2-3|-|TRBV2|TRBD2
CASSDIGRITDTQYF
TGTGCCAGCAGTGATATCGGGAGGATCACAGATACGCAGTATTTT
>TRBJ1-2|-|TRBV12-3/TRBV12-4|-
CASSLLREGGSGYTF
TGTGCCAGCAGTTTATTGAGGGAGGGTGGGAGTGGCTACACCTTC
>TRBJ1-2|-|TRBV20-1|TRBD1
CSAIPGQGSYTF
TGCAGTGCTATTCCGGGACAGGGAAGCTACACCTTC
>TRBJ2-3|-|TRBV7-2|TRBD2
CASSKRGGHTDTQYF
TGTGCCAGCAGCAAGCGGGGGGGCCACACAGATACGCAGTATTTT
>TRBJ1-5|-|TRBV20-1|-
CSARAYRDQPQHF
TGCAGTGCTAGAGCTTACAGGGATCAGCCCCAGCATTTT
>TRBJ2-3|-|TRBV11-2|-
CAILTDTQYF
TGTGCCATTCTAACAGATACGCAGTATTTT
>TRBJ2-7|-|TRBV29-1|-
CSVEDRGRTYEQYF
TGCAGCGTTGAAGATCGAGGCAGAACCTACGAGCAGTACTTC
>TRBJ1-1|-|TRBV25-1|-
CASSESRTPHLETEAFF
TGTGCCAGCAGTGAATCACGGACCCCACACCTAGAGACTGAAGCTTTCTTT
>TRBJ2-1|-|TRBV2|-
CASSWSTSCNEQFF
TGTGCCAGCAGTTGGAGTACTTCCTGCAATGAGCAGTTCTTC
>TRBJ2-3|many|TRBV24-1|-
CATSASIPGTDTQYF
TGTGCCACCAGTGCCTCAATTCCGGGCACAGATACGCAGTATTTT
>TRBJ2-5|once|TRBV7-9|-
CASSRRGTDQETQYF
TGTGCCAGCAGCCGGAGGGGGACAGACCAAGAGACCCAGTACTTC
>TRBJ1-4|-|TRBV2|-
CASLKGGNEKLFF
TGTGCCAGCTTAAAGGGGGGTAATGAAAAACTGTTTTTT
>TRBJ1-2|few|TRBV7-9|-
CASSLGRTPGGYTF
TGTGCCAGCAGCTTAGGGCGGACGCCAGGGGGCTACACCTTC
>TRBJ2-3|many|TRBV27|-
CASSLSLGTDTQYF
TGTGCCAGCAGTTTGTCGCTGGGCACAGATACGCAGTATTTT
>TRBJ2-1|-|TRBV5-1|TRBD1
CASSRQGAGYNEQFF
TGCGCCAGCAGCCGACAGGGGGCCGGGTACAACGAGCAGTTCTTC
>TRBJ2-7|-|TRBV20-1|-
CSARDRVRGRISYEQYF
TGCAGTGCTAGAGATCGTGTCCGTGGGAGGATCTCCTACGAGCAGTACTTC
>TRBJ1-1|-|TRBV5-1|-
CASSLQGLENTEAFF
TGCGCCAGCAGCTTGCAGGGATTGGAGAACACTGAAGCTTTCTTT
>TRBJ1-2|-|TRBV5-6|-
CASSLERGYYGYTF
TGTGCCAGCAGCTTGGAACGGGGTTACTATGGCTACACCTTC
>TRBJ1-6|few|TRBV3-1|-
CASSQALTGYNSPLHF
TGTGCCAGCAGCCAGGCCCTGACAGGCTATAATTCACCCCTCCACTTT
>TRBJ2-7|many|TRBV24-1|TRBD1
CATSESGTGGFGEQYF
TGTGCCACCAGTGAGTCCGGGACAGGGGGTTTCGGAGAGCAGTACTTC
>TRBJ2-7|-|TRBV2|-
CASSGSLTGDSYEQYF
TGTGCCAGCAGTGGATCTTTAACGGGGGACTCCTACGAGCAGTACTTC
>TRBJ2-3|few|TRBV30|TRBD2
CACGTSGGDETQYF
TGTGCCTGCGGGACTAGCGGGGGTGATGAGACGCAGTATTTT
>TRBJ1-1|few|TRBV6-2/TRBV6-3|TRBD1
CASSPLRDRVNTEAFF
TGTGCCAGCAGTCCCCTCCGGGACAGGGTGAACACTGAAGCTTTCTTT
>TRBJ2-7|-|TRBV5-1|TRBD1
CASSFPGQGDYEQYF
TGCGCCAGCAGCTTCCCGGGACAGGGGGATTACGAGCAGTACTTC
>TRBJ1-2|few|TRBV20-1|-
CSAREIGQPKLYGYTF
TGCAGTGCTAGAGAAATAGGACAGCCTAAACTCTATGGCTACACCTTC
>TRBJ2-2|-|TRBV4-1|TRBD2
CASSQPPGLAQNTGELFF
TGCGCCAGCAGCCAGCCACCTGGACTAGCGCAGAACACCGGGGAGCTGTTTTTT
>TRBJ1-2|few|TRBV13|TRBD1
CASSLWGQGWYGYTF
TGTGCCAGCAGCTTATGGGGACAGGGGTGGTATGGCTACACCTTC
>TRBJ2-1|many|TRBV18|-
CASSPGDEQFF
TGTGCCAGCTCACCGGGGGATGAGCAGTTCTTC
>TRBJ1-6|-|TRBV18|-
CASSRDTRSPLHF
TGTGCCAGCTCACGGGACACTCGTTCACCCCTCCACTTT
>TRBJ2-1|few|TRBV5-1|-
CASSRTGPYSEQFF
TGCGCCAGCAGCCGTACAGGGCCCTACAGTGAGCAGTTCTTC
>TRBJ2-2|few|TRBV5-1|-
CASSLTYGELFF
TGCGCCAGCAGCTTGACATACGGGGAGCTGTTTTTT
>TRBJ1-5|-|TRBV5-5|-
CASSWSPVNNQPQHF
TGTGCCAGCAGCTGGTCGCCGGTGAATAATCAGCCCCAGCATTTT
>TRBJ1-6|-|TRBV27|-
CASSFSGYNSPLHF
TGTGCCAGCAGTTTCTCAGGGTATAATTCACCCCTCCACTTT
>TRBJ1-1|-|TRBV6-6|-
CASSRGGGFEAFF
TGTGCCAGCAGCCGCGGGGGGGGGTTTGAAGCTTTCTTT
>TRBJ2-7|few|TRBV29-1|-
CSVNSGNSYEQYF
TGCAGCGTTAATTCTGGTAATTCCTACGAGCAGTACTTC
>TRBJ1-2|few|TRBV12-3/TRBV12-4|TRBD1
CASSLMDRAGYTF
TGTGCCAGCAGTTTAATGGACAGGGCTGGCTACACCTTC
>TRBJ2-7|-|TRBV2|TRBD1
CASSEEGTGFYEQYF
TGTGCCAGCAGTGAAGAAGGGACAGGGTTCTACGAGCAGTACTTC
>TRBJ2-7|-|TRBV5-1|-
CASSGQLYNEQYF
TGCGCCAGCAGCGGCCAGCTATACAATGAGCAGTACTTC
>TRBJ2-2|-|TRBV21-1|-
CASSSRGQGGELFF
TGTGCCAGCAGCTCCAGGGGGCAGGGCGGGGAGCTGTTTTTT
>TRBJ2-1|-|TRBV4-1|-
CASSQDWSVEQFF
TGCGCCAGCAGCCAAGATTGGAGCGTTGAGCAGTTCTTC
>TRBJ2-1|-|TRBV5-1|TRBD2
CASSSGNHNEQFF
TGCGCCAGCTCAAGCGGGAACCACAATGAGCAGTTCTTC
>TRBJ1-1|-|TRBV27|-
CASSLRSGGLNTEAFF
TGTGCCAGCAGTTTAAGGTCGGGGGGCCTAAACACTGAAGCTTTCTTT
>TRBJ2-3|-|TRBV6-5|-
CASSYTRVGMGSGKARYF
-
>TRBJ2-7|-|TRBV7-2|TRBD2
CASSFTSGEYEQYF
TGTGCCAGCAGCTTCACTAGCGGGGAATACGAGCAGTACTTC
>TRBJ2-1|many|TRBV12-3/TRBV12-4|TRBD2
CASSLSSGVYNEQFF
TGTGCCAGCAGTTTATCTAGCGGGGTTTACAATGAGCAGTTCTTC
>TRBJ2-7|-|TRBV28|-
CASSLSSSTAYEQYF
TGTGCCAGCAGTTTATCCTCTTCGACCGCCTACGAGCAGTACTTC
>TRBJ1-5|few|TRBV20-1|TRBD1
CSASRRQGVNQPQHF
TGCAGTGCTAGTCGTCGACAGGGGGTCAATCAGCCCCAGCATTTT
>TRBJ2-3|few|TRBV6-5|-
CASSYTGAPDTQYF
TGTGCCAGCAGTTACACGGGAGCCCCAGATACGCAGTATTTT
>TRBJ2-3|-|TRBV6-5|-
CASSYGGSGGTDTQYF
TGTGCCAGCAGTTACGGTGGGAGTGGGGGCACAGATACGCAGTATTTT
>TRBJ2-1|few|TRBV5-1|-
CASSLRGSGQKYQFF
TGCGCCAGCAGCTTACGAGGTTCGGGGCAAAAATACCAGTTCTTC
>TRBJ1-2|many|TRBV4-2|TRBD1
CASSHDRGGGYTF
TGTGCCAGCAGCCACGACAGGGGGGGTGGCTACACCTTC
>TRBJ2-7|few|TRBV6-4|-
CASSHREIPYEQYF
TGTGCCAGCAGTCACAGGGAGATCCCCTACGAGCAGTACTTC
>TRBJ1-5|-|TRBV6-1|-
CASRIPGDSGQPQHF
TGTGCCAGCAGAATTCCGGGGGATAGTGGTCAGCCCCAGCATTTT
>TRBJ2-7|many|TRBV6-2/TRBV6-3|TRBD2
CASSYVTSGTITYEQYF
TGTGCCAGCAGTTACGTGACTAGCGGGACGATTACCTACGAGCAGTACTTC
>TRBJ2-1|few|TRBV4-2|-
CASSQAPRLTPYNEQFF
TGTGCCAGCAGCCAAGCCCCGAGGTTAACCCCTTACAATGAGCAGTTCTTC